The sequence of this TCR beta chain was determined in a study of CD8 T cells in ankylosing spondylitis. The study's findings and limits: A TCR beta motif of eight or nine highly homologous variants seemed to mark ankylosing spondylitis blood.

Ten or more counts support this clonotype. Antigen specificity is unknown. Preparation of TCR beta libraries was done by quantitative 5'-RACE with molecular barcodes. TCRdb itself ran the 5' RACE reads through MiXCR, one entry per CDR3 protein. The sample yields some 240,000 distinct CDR3 sequences, around 7.8% seen once. The CDR3 spans 13 residues. V shed 0 bases and J shed 2 bases, with 6 bases lying between them. The germline V gene has CDR1 SGHRS and CDR2 YFSETQ. The chain combines TRBV5-1 with TRBJ2-7; D gene unclear. The sample consisted of blood, either unsorted or a sorted T cell fraction (not recorded which). The receptor comes from a male donor with ankylosing spondylitis or in good health (not recorded which). The CDR3 loop reads CASSLEQTYEQYF. CDR3 bases: TGCGCCAGCAGCTTGGAACAGACCTACGAGCAGTACTTC. The full variable domain, completed using reference TRBV5-1 and TRBJ2-7, is KAGVTQTPRYLIKTRGQQVTLSCSPISGHRSVSWYQQTPGQGLQFLFEYFSETQRNKGNFPGRFSGRQFSNSRSEMNVSTLELGDSALYLCASSLEQTYEQYFGPGTRLTVT.